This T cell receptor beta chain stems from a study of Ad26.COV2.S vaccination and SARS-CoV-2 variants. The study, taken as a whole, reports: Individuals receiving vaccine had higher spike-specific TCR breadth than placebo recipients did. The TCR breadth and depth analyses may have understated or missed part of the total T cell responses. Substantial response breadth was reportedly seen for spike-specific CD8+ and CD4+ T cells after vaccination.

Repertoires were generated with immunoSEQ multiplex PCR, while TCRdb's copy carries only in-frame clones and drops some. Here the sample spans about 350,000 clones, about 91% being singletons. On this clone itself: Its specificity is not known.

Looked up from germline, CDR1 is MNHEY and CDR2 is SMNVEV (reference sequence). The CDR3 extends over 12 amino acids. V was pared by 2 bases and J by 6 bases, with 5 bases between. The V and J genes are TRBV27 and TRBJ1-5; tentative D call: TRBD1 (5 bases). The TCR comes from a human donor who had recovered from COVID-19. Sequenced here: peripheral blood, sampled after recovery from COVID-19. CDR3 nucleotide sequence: TGTGCCAGCAGTTTAAGGGGTCAGCCCCAGCATTTT. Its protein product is CASSLRGQPQHF.